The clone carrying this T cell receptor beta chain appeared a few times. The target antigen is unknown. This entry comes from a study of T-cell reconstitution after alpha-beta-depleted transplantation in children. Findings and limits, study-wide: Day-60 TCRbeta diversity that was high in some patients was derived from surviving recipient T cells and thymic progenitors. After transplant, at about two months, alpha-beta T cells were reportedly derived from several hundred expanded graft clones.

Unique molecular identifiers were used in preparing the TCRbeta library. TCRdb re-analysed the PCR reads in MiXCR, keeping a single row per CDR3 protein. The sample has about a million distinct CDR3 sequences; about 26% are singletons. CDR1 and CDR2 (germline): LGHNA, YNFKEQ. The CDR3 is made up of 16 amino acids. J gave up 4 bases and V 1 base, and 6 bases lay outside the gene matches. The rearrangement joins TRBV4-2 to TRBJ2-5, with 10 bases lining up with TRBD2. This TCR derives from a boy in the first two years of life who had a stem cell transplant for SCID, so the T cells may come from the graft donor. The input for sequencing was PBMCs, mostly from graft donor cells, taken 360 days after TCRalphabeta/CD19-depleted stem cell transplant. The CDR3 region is CASSQALLAGVETQYF. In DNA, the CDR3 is TGTGCCAGCAGCCAAGCCTTGCTAGCGGGGGTAGAGACCCAGTACTTC.